This T cell receptor (beta chain) was sequenced during a study of shared clonotypes between healthy human individuals. Study results and limitations: Clonotype sharing among donors was thought likely to change with sequencing depth.

Each replicate PCR on the sorted subsets used about 0.2 ug DNA (about 30,000 T cell genomes). The data were produced by immunoSEQ multiplex PCR, yet TCRdb's version contains in-frame clones alone and is incomplete. This repertoire shows about 2.4 million clones, 90% to 95% found once; its top ten account for 0.36%. V dropped 3 bases and J dropped 2 bases, with 7 bases sitting between them. The length of the CDR3 is 13 residues. Germline CDR1 is LNHDA and CDR2 is SQIVND (reference sequence). As for this clone: What it recognizes is unknown. Other DNA sequences of this sample code for an identical CDR3.

The chain has TRBV19 and TRBJ1-2; D is perhaps TRBD1 (5 bases). Material: naive CD4+ T cells from PBMCs. Subset in this sample: CD45RA+ positively selected. The sequence came from a young man in good health. Some clones in this sample may be carry-over from other donors' samples. The CDR3 spells CASSIRGNYGYTF. DNA of the CDR3: TGTGCCAGTAGTATTAGGGGCAACTATGGCTACACCTTC.